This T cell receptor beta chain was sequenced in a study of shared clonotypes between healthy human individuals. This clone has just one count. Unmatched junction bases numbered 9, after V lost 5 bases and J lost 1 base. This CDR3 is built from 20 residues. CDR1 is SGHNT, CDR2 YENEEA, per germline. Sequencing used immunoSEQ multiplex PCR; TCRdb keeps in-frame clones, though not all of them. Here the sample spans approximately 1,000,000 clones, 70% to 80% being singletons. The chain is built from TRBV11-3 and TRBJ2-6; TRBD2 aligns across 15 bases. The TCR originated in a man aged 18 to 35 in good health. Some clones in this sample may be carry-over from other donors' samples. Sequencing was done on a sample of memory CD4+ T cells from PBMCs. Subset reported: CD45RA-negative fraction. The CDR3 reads CASSPSLGTSGRSGANVLTF. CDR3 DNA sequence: TGTGCCAGCAGCCCCTCCCTCGGGACTAGCGGGAGGTCTGGGGCCAACGTCCTGACTTTC.